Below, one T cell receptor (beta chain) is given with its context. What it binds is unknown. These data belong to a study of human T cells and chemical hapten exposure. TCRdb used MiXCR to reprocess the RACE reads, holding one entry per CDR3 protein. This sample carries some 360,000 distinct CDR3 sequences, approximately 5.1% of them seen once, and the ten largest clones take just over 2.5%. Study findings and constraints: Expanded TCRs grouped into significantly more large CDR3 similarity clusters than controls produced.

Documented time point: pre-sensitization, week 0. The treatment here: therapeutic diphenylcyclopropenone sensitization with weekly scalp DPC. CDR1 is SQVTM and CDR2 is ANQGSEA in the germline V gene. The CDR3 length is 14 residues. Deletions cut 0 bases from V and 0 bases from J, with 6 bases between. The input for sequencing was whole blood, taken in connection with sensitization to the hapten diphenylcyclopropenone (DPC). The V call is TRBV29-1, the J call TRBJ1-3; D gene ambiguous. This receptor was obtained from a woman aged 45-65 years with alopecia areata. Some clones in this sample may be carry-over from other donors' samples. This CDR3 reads CSVEEANSGNTIYF. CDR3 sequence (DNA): TGCAGCGTTGAAGAGGCTAACTCTGGAAACACCATATATTTT.